The T cell receptor (beta chain) described here comes from a study of cytomegalovirus exposure and HLA in healthy donors. About the research overall: Earlier work reported about 110 million unique TCR beta sequences from approximately 180 million T cells.

The CDR3 length is 16 residues. Germline V gene lookup returns CDR1 KGHSH and CDR2 LQKENI. V lost 6 bases to trimming and J lost 4 bases; unmatched junction nucleotides: 12. This clone was counted once. Its specificity is not known. PCR was performed using 60 Vbeta and 13 Jbeta primers. Sequencing was performed with immunoSEQ multiplex PCR; in TCRdb, only in-frame clones are kept and a portion is missing. The repertoire holds around 130,000 clones, with approximately 80% as singletons. Study-wide points: Some V segments, including TRBV6-2 and TRBV6-3, were excluded as indistinguishable. Cytomegalovirus-associated status was assigned to 150 to 200 TCR beta chains.

The clonotype originates from a woman younger than 30 in good health and CMV-seropositive. The chain combines TRBV18 with TRBJ1-1, with TRBD1 identical over 9 bases. Material for sequencing was PBMCs. The CDR3 loop is CASSEGQGEVVTEAFF. The CDR3 nucleotides read TGTGCCAGCTCGGAGGGACAGGGAGAAGTGGTCACTGAAGCTTTCTTT.